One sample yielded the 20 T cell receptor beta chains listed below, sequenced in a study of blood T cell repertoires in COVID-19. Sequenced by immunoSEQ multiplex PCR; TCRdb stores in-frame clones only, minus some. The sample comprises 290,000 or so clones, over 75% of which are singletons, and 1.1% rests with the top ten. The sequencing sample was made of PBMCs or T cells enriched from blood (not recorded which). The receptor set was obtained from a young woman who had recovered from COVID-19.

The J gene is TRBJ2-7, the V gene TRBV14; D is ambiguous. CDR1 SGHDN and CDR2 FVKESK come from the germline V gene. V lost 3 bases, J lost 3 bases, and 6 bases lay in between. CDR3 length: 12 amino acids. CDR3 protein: CASSHSSYEQYF. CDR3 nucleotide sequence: TGTGCCAGCAGCCACTCTAGCTACGAGCAGTACTTC.

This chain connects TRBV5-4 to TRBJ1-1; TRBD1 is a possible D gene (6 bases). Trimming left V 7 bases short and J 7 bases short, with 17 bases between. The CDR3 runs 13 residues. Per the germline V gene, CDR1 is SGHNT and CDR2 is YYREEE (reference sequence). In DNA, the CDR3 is TGTGCCAGCCAAAGAGAAAACAGGGTTGAAGCTTTCTTT. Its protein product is CASQRENRVEAFF.

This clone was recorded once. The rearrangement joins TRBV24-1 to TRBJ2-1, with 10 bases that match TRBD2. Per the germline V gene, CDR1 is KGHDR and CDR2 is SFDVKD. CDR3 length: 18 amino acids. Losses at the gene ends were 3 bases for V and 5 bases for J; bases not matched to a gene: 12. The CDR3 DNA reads TGTGCCACCAGTGATCCGGACCTTCTAGCGGGAGTCCACAATGAGCAGTTCTTC. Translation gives CATSDPDLLAGVHNEQFF.

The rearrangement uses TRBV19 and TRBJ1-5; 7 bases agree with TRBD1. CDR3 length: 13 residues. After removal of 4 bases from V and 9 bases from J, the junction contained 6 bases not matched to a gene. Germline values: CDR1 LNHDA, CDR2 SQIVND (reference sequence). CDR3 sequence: CASSSQGVLPQHF. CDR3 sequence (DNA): TGTGCCAGTAGTAGTCAGGGGGTTTTGCCCCAGCATTTT.

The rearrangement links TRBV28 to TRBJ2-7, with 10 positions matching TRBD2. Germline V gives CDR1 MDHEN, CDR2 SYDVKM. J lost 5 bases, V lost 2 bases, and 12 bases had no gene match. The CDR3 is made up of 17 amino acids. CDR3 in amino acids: CASSLGGLLAGFHEQYF. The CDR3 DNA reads TGTGCCAGCAGTTTAGGAGGTCTACTAGCGGGATTTCACGAGCAGTACTTC.

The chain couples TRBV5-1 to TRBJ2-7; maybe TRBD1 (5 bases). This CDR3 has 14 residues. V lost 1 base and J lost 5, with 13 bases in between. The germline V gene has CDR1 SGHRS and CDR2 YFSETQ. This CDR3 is CASSLPRETNEQYF. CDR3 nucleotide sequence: TGCGCCAGCAGCTTGCCCAGGGAAACTAACGAGCAGTACTTC.

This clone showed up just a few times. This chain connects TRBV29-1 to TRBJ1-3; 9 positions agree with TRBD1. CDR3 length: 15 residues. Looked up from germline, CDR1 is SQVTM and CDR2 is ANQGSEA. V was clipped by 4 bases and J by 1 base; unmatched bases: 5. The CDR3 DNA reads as TGCAGCGTTGGGGGGACAGGGTTTTCTGGAAACACCATATATTTT. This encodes CSVGGTGFSGNTIYF. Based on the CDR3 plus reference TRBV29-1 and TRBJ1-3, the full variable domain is SAVISQKPSRDICQRGTSLTIQCQVDSQVTMMFWYRQQPGQSLTLIATANQGSEATYESGFVIDKFPISRPNLTFSTLTVSNMSPEDSSIYLCSVGGTGFSGNTIYFGEGSWLTVV.

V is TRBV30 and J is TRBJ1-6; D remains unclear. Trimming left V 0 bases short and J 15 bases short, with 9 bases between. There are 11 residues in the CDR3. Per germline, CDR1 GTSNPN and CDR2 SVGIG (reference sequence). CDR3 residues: CAWSVTQDLHF. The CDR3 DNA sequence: TGTGCCTGGAGTGTGACCCAGGACCTCCACTTT.

The CDR3 coding sequence is TGTGCCAGCAGCTTAGGGTCGAGCTCCTACAATGAGCAGTTCTTC. Translating gives CASSLGSSSYNEQFF. The V and J genes are TRBV7-2 and TRBJ2-1; D not certain. Germline V lookup: CDR1 SGHTA, CDR2 FQGNSA. This CDR3 region has 15 residues. Trimming cost V 1 base and J 0 bases, with 7 bases left between them.

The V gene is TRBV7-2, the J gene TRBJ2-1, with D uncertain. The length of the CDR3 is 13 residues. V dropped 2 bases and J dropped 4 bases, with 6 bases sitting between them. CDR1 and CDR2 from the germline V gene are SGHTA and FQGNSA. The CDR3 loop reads CASSLQEYNEQFF. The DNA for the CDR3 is TGTGCCAGCAGCTTACAGGAATACAATGAGCAGTTCTTC.

CDR3 amino acids: CASSATGPYGGEQFF. CDR3 DNA: TGTGCCAGCAGCGCGACAGGTCCTTACGGCGGTGAGCAGTTCTTC. V gene TRBV13 combines with J gene TRBJ2-1, with D perhaps matching TRBD1 (6 bases). Germline loops: CDR1 PRHDT, CDR2 FYEKMQ (reference sequence). The V and J ends lost 5 bases and 9 bases respectively, with 20 bases between them. The CDR3 runs 15 residues.

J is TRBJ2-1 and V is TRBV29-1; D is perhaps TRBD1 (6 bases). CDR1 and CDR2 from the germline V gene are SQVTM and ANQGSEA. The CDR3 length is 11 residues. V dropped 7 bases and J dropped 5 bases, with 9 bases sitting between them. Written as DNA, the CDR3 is TGCAGCGGTGGACAGAACAATGAGCAGTTCTTC. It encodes CSGGQNNEQFF.

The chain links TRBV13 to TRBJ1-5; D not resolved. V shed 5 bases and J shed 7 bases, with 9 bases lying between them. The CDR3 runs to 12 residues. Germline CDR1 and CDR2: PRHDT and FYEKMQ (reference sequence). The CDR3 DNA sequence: TGTGCCAGCAGCCGGGGAAAACAGCCCCAGCATTTT. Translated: CASSRGKQPQHF. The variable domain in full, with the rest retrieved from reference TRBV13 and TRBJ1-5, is AAGVIQSPRHLIKEKRETATLKCYPIPRHDTVYWYQQGPGQDPQFLISFYEKMQSDKGSIPDRFSAQQFSDYHSELNMSSLELGDSALYFCASSRGKQPQHFGDGTRLSIL.

CDR3 loop: CASRRGTAGNTIYF. In DNA, the CDR3 is TGTGCCAGCAGAAGGGGGACAGCTGGAAACACCATATATTTT. This rearrangement joins TRBV19 to TRBJ1-3, with TRBD1 matching over 7 bases. Germline CDR1 reads LNHDA; CDR2 reads SQIVND (reference sequence). CDR3 length: 14 residues. V lost 9 bases and J lost 2; bases outside the gene matches: 7.

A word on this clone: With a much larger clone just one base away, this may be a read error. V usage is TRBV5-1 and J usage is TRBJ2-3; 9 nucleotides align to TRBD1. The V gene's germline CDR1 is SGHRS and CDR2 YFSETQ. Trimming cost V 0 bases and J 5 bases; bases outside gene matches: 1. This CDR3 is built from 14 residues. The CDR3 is CASSLGQGEDTQYF. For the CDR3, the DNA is TGCGCCAGCAGCTTGGGACAGGGGGAAGATACGCAGTATTTT.

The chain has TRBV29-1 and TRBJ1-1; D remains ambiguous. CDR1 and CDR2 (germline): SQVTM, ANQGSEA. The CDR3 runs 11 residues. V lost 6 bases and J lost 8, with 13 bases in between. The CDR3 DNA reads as TGCAGCGTCAAGGGAGAGAAGGAAGCTTTCTTT. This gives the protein CSVKGEKEAFF. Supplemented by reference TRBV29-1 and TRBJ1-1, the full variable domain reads SAVISQKPSRDICQRGTSLTIQCQVDSQVTMMFWYRQQPGQSLTLIATANQGSEATYESGFVIDKFPISRPNLTFSTLTVSNMSPEDSSIYLCSVKGEKEAFFGQGTRLTVV.

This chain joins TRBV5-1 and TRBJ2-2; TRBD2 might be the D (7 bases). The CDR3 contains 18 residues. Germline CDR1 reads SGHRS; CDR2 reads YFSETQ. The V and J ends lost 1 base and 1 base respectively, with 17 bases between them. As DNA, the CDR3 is TGCGCCAGCAGCTTGAGGCGGGGGCAGGAATGGAACACCGGGGAGCTGTTTTTT. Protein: CASSLRRGQEWNTGELFF.

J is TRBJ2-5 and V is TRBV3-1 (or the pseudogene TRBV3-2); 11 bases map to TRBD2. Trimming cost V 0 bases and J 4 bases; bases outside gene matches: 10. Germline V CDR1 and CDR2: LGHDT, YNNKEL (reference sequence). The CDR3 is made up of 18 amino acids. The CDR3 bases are TGTGCCAGCAGCCAAGAGACTCCAGGACTAGCGGGCGTAGAGACCCAGTACTTC. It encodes CASSQETPGLAGVETQYF.

The chain's CDR3 is CASTEDRTRPYNEQFF. As DNA, the CDR3 is TGCGCCAGCACCGAGGACAGGACAAGACCCTACAATGAGCAGTTCTTC. This sequence joins TRBV10-1 and TRBJ2-1, with 7 nucleotides matching TRBD1. This CDR3 has 16 residues. Germline V gene lookup returns CDR1 WNHNN and CDR2 SYGVQD (reference sequence). V lost 7 bases to trimming and J lost 2 bases; unmatched junction nucleotides: 11.

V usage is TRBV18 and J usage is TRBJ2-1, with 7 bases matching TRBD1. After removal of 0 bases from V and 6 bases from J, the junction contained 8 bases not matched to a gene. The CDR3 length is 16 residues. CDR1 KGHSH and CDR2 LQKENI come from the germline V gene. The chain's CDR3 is CASSPPKQGTGNEQFF. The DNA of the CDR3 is TGTGCCAGCTCACCACCTAAACAGGGGACGGGCAATGAGCAGTTCTTC.